This T cell receptor beta chain was documented in a study of T cell responses to AZD1222 COVID-19 vaccine. Libraries were prepared by immunoSEQ multiplex PCR; TCRdb keeps only in-frame clonotypes and omits some of them. This sample has over 85,000 clones; approximately 90% occur once, and the top ten carry over 1.5%. Germline V gene data show CDR1 as SGHRS and CDR2 as YFSETQ. Trimming cost V 0 bases and J 6 bases, with 12 bases left between them. The CDR3 totals 15 residues. Study conclusions and caveats: Spike was spanned by vaccine-associated CD4 TCRs, which were dominant at 160-218 and 743-854. Among the donors, most were white British and more were female, and clonal diversity was possibly underestimated.

On this clone: Its specificity is unknown.

This receptor was taken from an adult in good health. V is TRBV5-1 and J is TRBJ1-4, with D perhaps TRBD1 (5 bases). Source: peripheral blood, taken on day 0 of AZD1222 vaccination. The CDR3 nucleotides read TGCGCCAGCAGCTTGGAGTCAGGGCTCCATGAAAAACTGTTTTTT. Translation: CASSLESGLHEKLFF.